The 32 T cell receptor beta chains below were found in one sample sequenced in a study of blood T cell repertoires in COVID-19. Assay: immunoSEQ multiplex PCR; the TCRdb copy retains only in-frame clones and omits some. The sample shows about 45,000 clones, roughly 87% of them seen only once. Input material: peripheral blood. The receptors here all came from a human donor in a cohort sampled during active COVID-19.

Turning to this clone: One end of the junction is discordant with germline, which a read error may explain. The chain uses TRBV2 and TRBJ1-2; no definite D call. Germline CDR1 reads SNHLY; CDR2 reads FYNNEI. This CDR3 has 14 residues. The CDR3 DNA is TGTGCCAGCAGGGAAGATCCAACTAACTATGGCTACACCTTC. It encodes CASREDPTNYGYTF.

This rearrangement joins TRBV7-5 to TRBJ1-5. TRBV7-5 is marked as a pseudogene. The length of the CDR3 is 12 residues. DNA of the CDR3: TGTGTCAGAAGCTCGGGCAATCAGCCCCAGCATTTT. Amino acid sequence: CVRSSGNQPQHF.

The chain couples TRBV3-1 (or the pseudogene TRBV3-2) to TRBJ2-5; 7 bases align to TRBD1. V gave up 0 bases and J gave up 2 bases; unmatched junction bases: 9. This CDR3 comprises 17 residues. Germline CDR1 and CDR2: LGHDT and YNNKEL (reference sequence). The CDR3 region is CASSQEGGQGPQETQYF. DNA of the CDR3: TGTGCCAGCAGCCAAGAAGGGGGCCAGGGACCGCAAGAGACCCAGTACTTC.

CDR3 residues: CASSPSSEGGTDTQYF. CDR3 nucleotide sequence: TGTGCCAGCAGTCCCTCTAGCGAGGGTGGCACAGATACGCAGTATTTT. The chain employs TRBV6-4 and TRBJ2-3; maybe TRBD2 (6 bases). Trimming stripped 5 bases from V and 1 base from J, with 16 bases between. The CDR3 extends over 16 amino acids. Germline loops: CDR1 MRHNA, CDR2 SNTAGT.

This chain uses TRBV6-1 with TRBJ2-7; 8 bases agree with TRBD1. Trimming at V came to 3 bases and at J to 4 bases, leaving 8 bases not matched to a gene. Germline lookup yields CDR1 MNHNS and CDR2 SASEGT. The CDR3 loop spans 15 amino acids. The CDR3 DNA reads TGTGCCAGCAGTGAGATGGACAGGGCAGAATACGAGCAGTACTTC. Translating gives CASSEMDRAEYEQYF.

In this sample, this clone turned up once. The chain joins TRBV5-1 to TRBJ2-7, with 7 nucleotides matching TRBD1. Germline lookup yields CDR1 SGHRS and CDR2 YFSETQ. V dropped 2 bases and J dropped 2; count of bases not matched to a gene: 1. The CDR3 extends over 13 amino acids. CDR3 DNA sequence: TGCGCCAGCAGCTTTCAGGGGGCCTACGAGCAGTACTTC. Residues: CASSFQGAYEQYF.

The V gene is TRBV5-1, the J gene TRBJ2-3; TRBD2 aligns across 13 bases. Germline V lookup: CDR1 SGHRS, CDR2 YFSETQ. This CDR3 contains 16 residues. V was clipped by 0 bases and J by 5 bases; unmatched bases: 3. The CDR3 here is CASSLELAGGEDTQYF. DNA for the CDR3: TGCGCCAGCAGCTTGGAACTAGCGGGAGGGGAAGATACGCAGTATTTT.

The CDR3 here is CASSQQGSNQPQHF. In DNA, the CDR3 is TGTGCCAGTAGCCAACAGGGTAGCAATCAGCCCCAGCATTTT. This sequence joins TRBV19 and TRBJ1-5; possible D gene TRBD1, 6 bases. This CDR3 is 14 amino acids long. Germline V gene lookup returns CDR1 LNHDA and CDR2 SQIVND (reference sequence). Trimming removed 6 bases at V and 0 bases at J, with 9 bases between.

The gene calls are TRBV5-5 and TRBJ2-7; 10 bases are a match to TRBD2. The CDR3 covers 14 residues. V was pared by 4 bases and J by 6 bases, with 7 bases of the junction left unmatched. Germline-derived CDR1 and CDR2 are SGHKS and YYEKEE (reference sequence). CDR3 nucleotide sequence: TGTGCCAGCAGCGCGGGACTAGCGTCCGTCGAGCAGTACTTC. Translated, it gives CASSAGLASVEQYF.

The V call is TRBV28, the J call TRBJ2-7; TRBD1 agrees at 7 bases. This CDR3 region has 14 residues. Per the germline V gene, CDR1 is MDHEN and CDR2 is SYDVKM. Trimming took 4 bases from V and 6 from J; bases not matched to a gene: 9. CDR3 DNA: TGTGCCAGCAGTTCACCCGGGACAGAATTCGAGCAGTACTTC. Translation gives CASSSPGTEFEQYF.

The V and J genes are TRBV2 and TRBJ2-7, with 10 bases that match TRBD2. Per the germline V gene, CDR1 is SNHLY and CDR2 is FYNNEI. The J segment lost 6 bases and the V segment lost 7 bases, leaving 9 bases of the junction unmatched. CDR3 length: 14 amino acids. The CDR3 loop reads CASIPGLAFAEQYF. CDR3 DNA: TGTGCCAGCATTCCGGGACTAGCGTTCGCCGAGCAGTACTTC.

The V gene is TRBV6-2 or TRBV6-3, the J gene TRBJ2-7; D gene ambiguous. Germline-derived CDR1 and CDR2 are MNHEY and SVGEGT. Trimming removed 6 bases from V and 3 bases from J, with 6 bases in between. This CDR3 is 11 amino acids long. The CDR3 DNA reads TGTGCCAGCAGCCACAGCTACGAGCAGTACTTC. As protein: CASSHSYEQYF.

In regard to this clone: At one boundary the junction diverges from the germline segment, which might be a read error. The V call is TRBV9, the J call TRBJ2-3; maybe TRBD2 (7 bases). The CDR3 is made up of 14 amino acids. CDR1 SGDLS and CDR2 YYNGEE come from the germline V gene. The CDR3 DNA is TGCGCCAGCAGCGTTCTAGGGGGGGGAGATACGCAGTATTTT. This encodes CASSVLGGGDTQYF.

The rearrangement joins TRBV3-1 (or the pseudogene TRBV3-2) to TRBJ2-5, with D possibly matching TRBD2 (5 bases). Trimming took 4 bases from V and 4 from J, leaving 19 bases between them. Germline loops: CDR1 LGHDT, CDR2 YNNKEL (reference sequence). This CDR3 is 16 amino acids long. In DNA, the CDR3 is TGTGCCAGCAGCCTTTACCTCGACGGAGGCGGAGAGACCCAGTACTTC. Protein sequence: CASSLYLDGGGETQYF.

The CDR3 DNA reads TGCGCCAGCAGTGAGTCGGAGCGACAGGCCTTTGACCCTGAAGCTTTCTTT. Residues: CASSESERQAFDPEAFF. This sequence joins TRBV10-1 and TRBJ1-1, with D possibly TRBD1 on 6 matching bases. Germline lookup yields CDR1 WNHNN and CDR2 SYGVQD (reference sequence). V lost 0 bases to trimming and J lost 6 bases, with 20 bases between them. The length of the CDR3 is 17 residues.

This chain uses TRBV6-6 with TRBJ1-2; the D gene is possibly TRBD1 (6 bases). CDR1 is MNHNY and CDR2 is SVGAGI in the germline V gene (reference sequence). The ends were cut back, 4 bases at V and 0 bases at J, with 12 bases in the middle. The CDR3 runs 15 residues. The CDR3 region has the DNA TGTGCCAGCAGTTCCAGCGACAGGACTAACTATGGCTACACCTTC. Translating gives CASSSSDRTNYGYTF.

This chain uses TRBV18 with TRBJ2-2; 8 bases fit TRBD1. The CDR3 length is 17 residues. Germline V gene data show CDR1 as KGHSH and CDR2 as LQKENI. V dropped 1 base and J dropped 3; count of bases not matched to a gene: 7. The CDR3 nucleotides read TGTGCCAGCTCACCACAGTTGCAGGGGGCTTACACCGGGGAGCTGTTTTTT. This gives the protein CASSPQLQGAYTGELFF.

The rearrangement links TRBV6-5 to TRBJ1-1, with no clear D. V lost 8 bases and J 5 bases, leaving 12 bases between the germline ends. Germline V gene data show CDR1 as MNHEY and CDR2 as SVGAGI. CDR3 length equals 12 residues. CDR3 protein: CASGRVGTEAFF. CDR3 nucleotide sequence: TGTGCCAGCGGGAGGGTTGGGACTGAAGCTTTCTTT.

V and J are TRBV18 and TRBJ2-7, with 7 bases aligning to TRBD1. The CDR3 length is 15 residues. V lost 6 bases to trimming and J lost 2 bases; unmatched junction nucleotides: 10. CDR1 KGHSH and CDR2 LQKENI come from the germline V gene. The CDR3 spells CASSAMATGTYEQYF. The CDR3 DNA sequence: TGTGCCAGCTCGGCTATGGCGACAGGGACCTACGAGCAGTACTTC. Using reference TRBV18 and TRBJ2-7 for the parts outside the CDR3, the full variable domain is NAGVMQNPRHLVRRRGQEARLRCSPMKGHSHVYWYRQLPEEGLKFMVYLQKENIIDESGMPKERFSAEFPKEGPSILRIQQVVRGDSAAYFCASSAMATGTYEQYFGPGTRLTVT.

This clone came up a few times. V is TRBV11-3 and J is TRBJ2-3; 11 nucleotides line up with TRBD2. Germline assignment: CDR1 SGHNT and CDR2 YENEEA. This CDR3 has 15 residues. The J segment lost 6 bases and the V segment lost 5 bases, leaving 7 bases of the junction unmatched. CDR3 protein: CASSMGLAALDTQYF. CDR3 DNA sequence: TGTGCCAGCAGCATGGGACTAGCGGCACTGGATACGCAGTATTTT.

The V call is TRBV18, the J call TRBJ2-4; TRBD1 aligns across 7 bases. CDR3 length: 16 residues. CDR1 is KGHSH, CDR2 LQKENI, per germline. J was trimmed by 3 bases and V by 3 bases; bases with no gene match: 8. CDR3: CASSPTQGDIKNIQYF. The CDR3 nucleotides are TGTGCCAGCTCACCGACGCAGGGGGATATCAAAAACATTCAGTACTTC.

V usage is TRBV11-3 and J usage is TRBJ1-1, with D perhaps TRBD1 (6 bases). The ends were cut back, 4 bases at V and 7 bases at J, with 13 bases in the middle. This CDR3 spans 13 amino acids. Looked up from germline, CDR1 is SGHNT and CDR2 is YENEEA. The CDR3 region has the DNA TGTGCCAGCAGCTCCACAGGGCAGGGTGAAGCTTTCTTT. Its protein is CASSSTGQGEAFF.

The chain recombines TRBV5-1 with TRBJ2-3, with TRBD2 identical over 10 bases. Germline trimming cut 4 bases from V and 0 bases from J; bases unmatched to any gene: 8. Germline V gene lookup returns CDR1 SGHRS and CDR2 YFSETQ. The CDR3 runs to 17 residues. Written as DNA, the CDR3 is TGCGCCAGCAGCACCGGGACTAGCGTGTCTAGCACAGATACGCAGTATTTT. Encoded protein: CASSTGTSVSSTDTQYF.

The chain joins TRBV4-3 to TRBJ2-7; 8 bases align to TRBD1. The CDR3 consists of 16 residues. CDR1 is LGHNA, CDR2 YSLEER, per germline. Trimming took 0 bases from V and 5 from J; bases not matched to a gene: 9. CDR3 DNA sequence: TGCGCCAGCAGCCAAGATTCTGGACAGGGAAGGAACGAGCAGTACTTC. It encodes CASSQDSGQGRNEQYF.

This clone was seen only once. This sequence joins TRBV14 and TRBJ2-5; 7 positions agree with TRBD2. The CDR3 length is 13 residues. The ends lost 4 bases at V and 5 bases at J; junction bases unmatched: 4. Germline V gene lookup returns CDR1 SGHDN and CDR2 FVKESK. The CDR3 loop reads CASSLWGGETQYF. CDR3 nucleotides: TGTGCCAGCAGCCTATGGGGAGGGGAGACCCAGTACTTC.

This sequence joins TRBV7-8 and TRBJ1-3; D remains ambiguous. V gave up 6 bases and J gave up 0 bases, with 12 bases separating them. The CDR3 loop spans 15 amino acids. The germline gives CDR1 SGHVS, CDR2 FQNEAQ. The CDR3 sequence: CASSFSRSSGNTIYF. The DNA of the CDR3 is TGTGCCAGCAGTTTCAGCAGGTCCTCTGGAAACACCATATATTTT.

The chain couples TRBV3-1 (or the pseudogene TRBV3-2) to TRBJ1-1; D gene ambiguous. The V end lost 2 bases, the J end lost 4 bases, and 8 bases lay between the germline ends. The CDR3 covers 13 residues. Per the germline V gene, CDR1 is LGHDT and CDR2 is YNNKEL (reference sequence). This chain's CDR3 is CASSQSRGTEAFF. Written as DNA, the CDR3 is TGTGCCAGCAGCCAATCCCGGGGCACTGAAGCTTTCTTT.

This rearrangement joins TRBV15 to TRBJ2-7; TRBD2 aligns across 7 bases. J was trimmed by 7 bases and V by 0 bases; bases with no gene match: 12. Germline CDR1 is LNHNV and CDR2 is YYDKDF (reference sequence). The CDR3 spans 16 residues. For the CDR3, the DNA is TGTGCCACCAGCAGAGATCTTCTAGCGGAGGGTGAAGAGCAGTACTTC. It yields the protein CATSRDLLAEGEEQYF.

The rearrangement links TRBV29-1 to TRBJ2-7; 7 bases match TRBD2. This CDR3 is built from 13 residues. After removal of 6 bases from V and 7 bases from J, the junction contained 12 bases not matched to a gene. The germline V gene has CDR1 SQVTM and CDR2 ANQGSEA. The CDR3 region is CSVRNRRELEQYF. CDR3 DNA: TGCAGCGTACGGAATAGGCGGGAGTTAGAGCAGTACTTC.

This clone was recorded only once. This CDR3 is also generated by other DNA sequences in the sample. The chain joins TRBV20-1 to TRBJ2-7, with D maybe TRBD2 (6 bases). V lost 0 bases to trimming and J lost 9 bases, with 9 bases between them. Germline CDR1 reads DFQATT; CDR2 reads SNEGSKA (reference sequence). The CDR3 runs 11 residues. As DNA, the CDR3 is TGCAGTGCTAGAGATGGGCGGGGGCAGTACTTC. Translating gives CSARDGRGQYF.

The chain has TRBV5-4 and TRBJ2-5; D not resolved. Looked up from germline, CDR1 is SGHNT and CDR2 is YYREEE (reference sequence). The CDR3 consists of 13 residues. V lost 1 base and J 2 bases, leaving 6 bases between the germline ends. The DNA of the CDR3 is TGTGCCAGCAGCTTGAAGCAACAAGAGACCCAGTACTTC. Protein sequence: CASSLKQQETQYF.

The rearrangement uses TRBV11-3 and TRBJ2-3; TRBD1 matches at 7 bases. Germline CDR1 SGHNT, CDR2 YENEEA. This CDR3 region has 15 residues. Unmatched junction bases numbered 9, after V lost 3 bases and J lost 6 bases. This CDR3 reads CASSFAWTGSDTQYF. DNA for the CDR3: TGTGCCAGCAGCTTCGCCTGGACAGGTAGTGATACGCAGTATTTT.